The subject of this entry is one T cell receptor (beta chain). Its antigen remains unidentified. This sample was taken from a study of shared clonotypes between healthy human individuals. The study's findings and limits: Rarefaction analysis demonstrated incomplete sorted-subset sequencing notwithstanding large depth.

This CDR3 comprises 17 residues. CDR1 MGHRA and CDR2 YSYEKL come from the germline V gene. With 0 bases clipped from V and 7 bases from J, the junction kept 7 bases outside the gene matches. TCRdb's table, derived via immunoSEQ multiplex PCR, lists solely in-frame clones and lacks some. This sample has about 1 million clones; about three quarters occur once, and the top ten carry approximately 1.5%. The clonotype originates from a man in his late teens or twenties in good health. Sequences were obtained from memory CD4+ T cells sorted from blood. Subset indicated: CD45RA-negative fraction. The chain recombines TRBV4-1 with TRBJ1-6, with 9 bases that match TRBD1. The CDR3 loop is CASSQDRTGARNSPLHF. CDR3 coding DNA: TGCGCCAGCAGCCAAGACAGGACAGGGGCTAGAAATTCACCCCTCCACTTT.